The 11 T cell receptor beta chains below all came from one sample that was sequenced in a study of T cells in Graves' hyperthyroidism and ophthalmopathy. RNA transcripts gave rise to amplified TCR beta CDR3 regions. Carried out on the TCR CDR3, a first-round RT-PCR used the HTBI primer set. TCRdb reprocessed the multiplex PCR reads with MiXCR, giving one entry per CDR3 protein. The table shows roughly 250,000 distinct CDR3 sequences, with about 20% occurring only once. The sample consisted of blood. The receptors derive from a young man with Graves' ophthalmopathy.

Only a few counts were recorded for this clonotype. The chain links TRBV30 to TRBJ2-3, with 8 nucleotides matching TRBD2. Germline V gives CDR1 GTSNPN, CDR2 SVGIG (reference sequence). The CDR3 covers 15 residues. Trimming took 0 bases from V and 5 from J; bases not matched to a gene: 7. For the CDR3, the DNA is TGTGCCTGGAGTGTGCCGGGAGGGGCTCAAGATACGCAGTATTTT. This gives the protein CAWSVPGGAQDTQYF. Combining the CDR3 with reference TRBV30 and TRBJ2-3 gives the whole variable domain SQTIHQWPATLVQPVGSPLSLECTVEGTSNPNLYWYRQAAGRGLQLLFYSVGIGQISSEVPQNLSASRPQDRQFILSSKKLLLSDSGFYLCAWSVPGGAQDTQYFGPGTRLTVL.

The table lists this clonotype with a few counts. V usage is TRBV27 and J usage is TRBJ2-3, with a tentative D call TRBD2 (5 bases). V lost 0 bases and J lost 5, with 9 bases in between. CDR3 length: 14 residues. Per germline, CDR1 MNHEY and CDR2 SMNVEV (reference sequence). This CDR3 is CASSLSLAVDTQYF. As DNA, the CDR3 is TGTGCCAGCAGTTTATCCCTAGCTGTAGATACGCAGTATTTT.

The genes are TRBV2 and TRBJ2-1; D remains ambiguous. V lost 6 bases and J 0 bases, leaving 12 bases between the germline ends. Germline loops: CDR1 SNHLY, CDR2 FYNNEI. The CDR3 contains 15 residues. CDR3 protein: CASSLEPSSYNEQFF. In DNA, the CDR3 is TGTGCCAGCAGCCTAGAACCTAGCTCCTACAATGAGCAGTTCTTC.

The CDR3 DNA sequence: TGTGCCAGCAGCTTAAACAGGGGACGAGGAGAAAAACTGTTTTTT. Protein product: CASSLNRGRGEKLFF. The V gene is TRBV13, the J gene TRBJ1-4; the match to TRBD1 covers 7 bases. Germline V gives CDR1 PRHDT, CDR2 FYEKMQ (reference sequence). This CDR3 is 15 amino acids long. Unmatched junction bases numbered 8, after V lost 2 bases and J lost 8 bases.

This clonotype has just a few counts. The V call is TRBV30, the J call TRBJ2-2; D remains ambiguous. V lost 4 bases, J lost 6 bases, and 18 bases lay in between. This CDR3 contains 15 residues. Germline V gene data show CDR1 as GTSNPN and CDR2 as SVGIG (reference sequence). CDR3 residues: CAWINSEFQPGELFF. DNA for the CDR3: TGTGCCTGGATTAACAGCGAGTTCCAACCCGGGGAGCTGTTTTTT. Based on the CDR3 plus reference TRBV30 and TRBJ2-2, the full variable domain is SQTIHQWPATLVQPVGSPLSLECTVEGTSNPNLYWYRQAAGRGLQLLFYSVGIGQISSEVPQNLSASRPQDRQFILSSKKLLLSDSGFYLCAWINSEFQPGELFFGEGSRLTVL.

The gene calls are TRBV12-3 or TRBV12-4 and TRBJ1-2; 9 bases agree with TRBD1. This CDR3 is 16 amino acids long. V lost 5 bases, J lost 4 bases, and 11 bases stayed unmatched. The CDR3 protein is CASSLTVTGGLYGYTF. The CDR3 nucleotides read TGTGCCAGCAGTCTAACCGTCACAGGGGGCCTCTATGGCTACACCTTC.

This clonotype was seen repeatedly, ten times or more. This chain connects TRBV2 to TRBJ1-5; tentatively, D is TRBD1 (6 bases). The CDR3 covers 14 residues. V shed 8 bases and J shed 0 bases, with 11 bases lying between them. Germline CDR1 is SNHLY and CDR2 is FYNNEI. As DNA, the CDR3 is TGTGCCAGCTCAGGGGAGCATAGCAATCAGCCCCAGCATTTT. The encoded protein is CASSGEHSNQPQHF.

This sequence joins TRBV27 and TRBJ2-3; 10 bases match TRBD2. Germline CDR1 is MNHEY and CDR2 is SMNVEV (reference sequence). Trimming took 0 bases from V and 3 from J; bases not matched to a gene: 3. This CDR3 region has 16 residues. Written as DNA, the CDR3 is TGTGCCAGCAGTTTATCGGGACTAGCGAGGACAGATACGCAGTATTTT. Encoded protein: CASSLSGLARTDTQYF.

This clonotype has a count of ten or more. The chain employs TRBV28 and TRBJ2-5; either TRBD1 or TRBD2 may fit D (5 bases each). Trimming left V 2 bases short and J 6 bases short, with 19 bases between. The CDR3 covers 16 residues. CDR1 is MDHEN and CDR2 is SYDVKM in the germline V gene. The CDR3 is CASSLPLDKSGKTQYF. In DNA, the CDR3 is TGTGCCAGCAGTTTACCCCTGGACAAATCGGGGAAGACCCAGTACTTC.

This clonotype was seen more than once but under ten times. The CDR3 sequence is CASSPWTSENNEQFF. The CDR3 DNA sequence: TGTGCCAGCAGCCCCTGGACTAGCGAGAACAATGAGCAGTTCTTC. The V and J genes are TRBV5-8 and TRBJ2-1; 9 bases line up with TRBD2. The germline V gene encodes CDR1 SGHTS and CDR2 YDEGEE. Unmatched junction bases numbered 7, after V lost 4 bases and J lost 5 bases. The CDR3 is 15 residues long.

This clonotype was detected many times. This chain joins TRBV2 and TRBJ1-1, with D possibly TRBD1 on 6 matching bases. Germline lookup yields CDR1 SNHLY and CDR2 FYNNEI. The CDR3 loop spans 14 amino acids. The V gene lost 3 bases and the J gene lost 1 base, with 9 bases spanning the gap. CDR3 in DNA: TGTGCCAGCAGTGAGGGACATGCGAACACTGAAGCTTTCTTT. This codes for CASSEGHANTEAFF.